This section outlines one T cell receptor (beta chain) sequence together with its context. Germline V gene sequence: CDR1 MNHNS, CDR2 SASEGT. The ends were cut back, 3 bases at V and 3 bases at J, with 14 bases in the middle. This CDR3 is built from 15 residues. Per the study methods: Reference gene primer amplification gave nucleated cell count estimates. Assay: immunoSEQ multiplex PCR; the TCRdb copy retains only in-frame clones and omits some. V and J calls and clone size are given by that table; D and trimming were obtained from the DNA. Of about 46,000 clones in the sample, roughly 88% are singletons; the top ten hold 15% to 18%. These data are taken from a study of blood T cell repertoires in COVID-19. The overall study: Samples came from the United States, Italy and Spain, spanning acute and convalescent COVID-19. PBMCs, B-cell-depleted T cells, or T cells were the source of the cDNA or gDNA that made up the material.

This clonotype originated in a human donor in a cohort sampled during active COVID-19. The donor label of this sample is uncertain. V gene TRBV6-1 combines with J gene TRBJ1-2, with D tentatively TRBD1 (6 bases). The specimen was peripheral blood. CDR3 loop: CASSEGTGTYYGYTF. DNA of the CDR3: TGTGCCAGCAGTGAGGGTACAGGGACCTACTATGGCTACACCTTC.